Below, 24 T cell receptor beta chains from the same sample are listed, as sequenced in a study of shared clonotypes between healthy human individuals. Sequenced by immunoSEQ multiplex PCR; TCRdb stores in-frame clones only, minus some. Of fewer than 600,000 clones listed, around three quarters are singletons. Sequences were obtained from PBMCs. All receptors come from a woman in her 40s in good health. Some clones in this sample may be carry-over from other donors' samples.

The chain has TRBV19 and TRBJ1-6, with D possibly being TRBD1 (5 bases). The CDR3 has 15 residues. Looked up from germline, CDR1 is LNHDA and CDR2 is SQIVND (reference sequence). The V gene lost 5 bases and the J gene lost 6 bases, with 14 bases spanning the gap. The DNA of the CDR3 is TGTGCCAGTAGTTCCCGGGGACTCAGTAATTCACCCCTCCACTTT. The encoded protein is CASSSRGLSNSPLHF.

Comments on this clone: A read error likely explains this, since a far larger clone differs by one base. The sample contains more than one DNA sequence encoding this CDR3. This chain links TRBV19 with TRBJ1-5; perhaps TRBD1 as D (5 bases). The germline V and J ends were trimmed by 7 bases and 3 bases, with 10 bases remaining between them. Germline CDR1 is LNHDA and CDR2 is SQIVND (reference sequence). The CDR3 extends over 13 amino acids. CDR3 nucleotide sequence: TGTGCCAGTACCGTAGGGACCAATCAGCCCCAGCATTTT. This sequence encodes CASTVGTNQPQHF.

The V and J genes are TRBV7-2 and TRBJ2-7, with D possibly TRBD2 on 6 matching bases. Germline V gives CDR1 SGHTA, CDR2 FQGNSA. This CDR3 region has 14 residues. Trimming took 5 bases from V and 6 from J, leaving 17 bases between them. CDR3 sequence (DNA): TGTGCCAGCAGCCCCCGGGAGAGTCGGATCGAGCAGTACTTC. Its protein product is CASSPRESRIEQYF.

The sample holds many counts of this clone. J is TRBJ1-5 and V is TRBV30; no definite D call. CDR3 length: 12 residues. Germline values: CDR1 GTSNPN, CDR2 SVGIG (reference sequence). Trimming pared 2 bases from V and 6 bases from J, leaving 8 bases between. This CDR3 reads CAWSQLSQPQHF. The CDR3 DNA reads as TGTGCCTGGAGTCAACTATCTCAGCCCCAGCATTTT. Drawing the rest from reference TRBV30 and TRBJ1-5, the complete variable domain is SQTIHQWPATLVQPVGSPLSLECTVEGTSNPNLYWYRQAAGRGLQLLFYSVGIGQISSEVPQNLSASRPQDRQFILSSKKLLLSDSGFYLCAWSQLSQPQHFGDGTRLSIL.

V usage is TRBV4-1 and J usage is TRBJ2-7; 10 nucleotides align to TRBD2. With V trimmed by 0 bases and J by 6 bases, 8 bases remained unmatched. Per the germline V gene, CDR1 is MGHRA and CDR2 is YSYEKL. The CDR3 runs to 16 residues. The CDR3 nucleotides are TGCGCCAGCAGCCAAGAGAGCGGGAGGGTTTTTGGCGAGCAGTACTTC. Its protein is CASSQESGRVFGEQYF.

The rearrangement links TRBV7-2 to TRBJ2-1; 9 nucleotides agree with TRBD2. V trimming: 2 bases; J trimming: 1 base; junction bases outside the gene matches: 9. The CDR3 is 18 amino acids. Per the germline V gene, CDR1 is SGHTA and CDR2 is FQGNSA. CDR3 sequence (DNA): TGTGCCAGCAGCTTATCTAGACTAGCGGTGGGGTCCTACAATGAGCAGTTCTTC. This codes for CASSLSRLAVGSYNEQFF.

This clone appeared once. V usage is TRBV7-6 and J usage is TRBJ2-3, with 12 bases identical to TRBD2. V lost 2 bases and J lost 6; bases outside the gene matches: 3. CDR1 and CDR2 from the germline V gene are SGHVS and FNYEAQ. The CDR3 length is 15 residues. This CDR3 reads CASSLLLAGGDTQYF. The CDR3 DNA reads TGTGCCAGCAGCTTATTACTAGCGGGAGGTGATACGCAGTATTTT.

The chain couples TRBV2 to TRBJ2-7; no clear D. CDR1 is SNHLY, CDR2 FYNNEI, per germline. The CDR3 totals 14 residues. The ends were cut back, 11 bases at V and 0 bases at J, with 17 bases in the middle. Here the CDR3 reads CAVTRPGRSYEQYF. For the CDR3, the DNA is TGTGCCGTGACCCGCCCCGGGCGCTCCTACGAGCAGTACTTC.

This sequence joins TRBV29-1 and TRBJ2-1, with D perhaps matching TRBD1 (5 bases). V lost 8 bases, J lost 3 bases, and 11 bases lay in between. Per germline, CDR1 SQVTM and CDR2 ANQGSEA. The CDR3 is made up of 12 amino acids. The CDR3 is CSSGHDYNEQFF. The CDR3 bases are TGCAGCTCTGGACATGACTACAATGAGCAGTTCTTC.

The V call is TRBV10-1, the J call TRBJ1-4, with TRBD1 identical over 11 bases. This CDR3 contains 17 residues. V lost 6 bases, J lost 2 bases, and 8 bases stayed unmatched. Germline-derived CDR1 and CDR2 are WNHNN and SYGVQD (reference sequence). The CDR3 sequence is CASSAPGQGATNEKLFF. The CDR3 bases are TGCGCCAGCAGCGCACCTGGACAGGGGGCGACTAATGAAAAACTGTTTTTT.

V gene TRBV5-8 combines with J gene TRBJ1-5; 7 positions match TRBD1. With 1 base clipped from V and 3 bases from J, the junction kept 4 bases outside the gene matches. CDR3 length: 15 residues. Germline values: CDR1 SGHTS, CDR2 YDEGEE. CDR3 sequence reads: CASSLSGTVNQPQHF. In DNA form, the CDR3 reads TGTGCCAGCAGCTTGAGTGGGACAGTCAATCAGCCCCAGCATTTT.

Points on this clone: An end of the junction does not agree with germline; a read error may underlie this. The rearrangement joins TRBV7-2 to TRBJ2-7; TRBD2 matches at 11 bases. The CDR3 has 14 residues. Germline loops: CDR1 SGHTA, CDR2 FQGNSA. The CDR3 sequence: CASSPGTSGYVQYF. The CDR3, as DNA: TGTGCCAGCAGCCCCGGGACTAGCGGATACGTGCAGTACTTC.

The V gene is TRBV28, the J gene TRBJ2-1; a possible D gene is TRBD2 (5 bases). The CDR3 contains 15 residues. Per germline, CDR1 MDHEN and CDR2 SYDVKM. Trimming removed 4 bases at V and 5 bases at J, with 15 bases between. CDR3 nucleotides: TGTGCCAGCAGTTCCTCCGGCGGGTGGGACAATGAGCAGTTCTTC. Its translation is CASSSSGGWDNEQFF.

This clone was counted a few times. The CDR3 here is CASSEFGGPRTKNEQYF. Here the CDR3 DNA reads TGTGCCAGCAGTGAATTTGGTGGTCCCCGCACAAAGAACGAGCAGTACTTC. The V and J genes are TRBV6-1 and TRBJ2-7; no firm D call. V was trimmed by 2 bases and J by 5 bases, leaving 22 bases between them. Germline CDR1 MNHNS, CDR2 SASEGT. This CDR3 has 17 amino acids.

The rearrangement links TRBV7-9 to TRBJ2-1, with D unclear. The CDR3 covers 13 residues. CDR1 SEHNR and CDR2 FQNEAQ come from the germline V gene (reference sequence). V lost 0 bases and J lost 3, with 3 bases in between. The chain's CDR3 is CASSLALYNEQFF. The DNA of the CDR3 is TGTGCCAGCAGCTTAGCGCTCTACAATGAGCAGTTCTTC.

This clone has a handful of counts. The CDR3 DNA reads TGTGCCAGCAGCTTGGCTAGTGAGGGGCAGGGGACCCAGTACTTC. It encodes CASSLASEGQGTQYF. This sequence joins TRBV7-9 and TRBJ2-5, with D perhaps matching TRBD1 or TRBD2 (5 bases each). The germline V gene encodes CDR1 SEHNR and CDR2 FQNEAQ (reference sequence). The CDR3 sequence is 15 residues long. The ends were cut back, 3 bases at V and 7 bases at J, with 18 bases in the middle.

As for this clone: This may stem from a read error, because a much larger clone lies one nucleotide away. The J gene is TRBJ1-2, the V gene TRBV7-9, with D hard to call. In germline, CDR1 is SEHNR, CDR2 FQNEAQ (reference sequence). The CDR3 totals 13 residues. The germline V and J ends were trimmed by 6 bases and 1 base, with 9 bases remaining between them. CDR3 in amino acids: CASSLRDNYGYTF. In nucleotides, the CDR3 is TGTGCCAGCAGTTTAAGGGATAACTATGGCTACACCTTC.

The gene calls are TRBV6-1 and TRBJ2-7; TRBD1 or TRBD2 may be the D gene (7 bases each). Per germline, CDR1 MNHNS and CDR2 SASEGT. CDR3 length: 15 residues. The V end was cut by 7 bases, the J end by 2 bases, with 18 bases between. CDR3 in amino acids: CASNEAPGGAYEQYF. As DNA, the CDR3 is TGTGCCAGCAACGAAGCCCCAGGGGGGGCCTACGAGCAGTACTTC.

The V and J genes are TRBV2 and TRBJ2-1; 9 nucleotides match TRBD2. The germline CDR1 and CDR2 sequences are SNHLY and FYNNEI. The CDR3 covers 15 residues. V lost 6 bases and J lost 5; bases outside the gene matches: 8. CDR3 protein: CASRIRGRDNNEQFF. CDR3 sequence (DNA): TGTGCCAGCAGAATACGCGGGAGGGATAACAATGAGCAGTTCTTC.

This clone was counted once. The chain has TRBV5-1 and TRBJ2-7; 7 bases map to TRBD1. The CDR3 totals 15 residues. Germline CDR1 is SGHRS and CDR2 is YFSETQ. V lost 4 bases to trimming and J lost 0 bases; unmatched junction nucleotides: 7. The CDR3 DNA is TGCGCCAGCAGCCCCCGGGACAGCTCCTCCTACGAGCAGTACTTC. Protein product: CASSPRDSSSYEQYF.

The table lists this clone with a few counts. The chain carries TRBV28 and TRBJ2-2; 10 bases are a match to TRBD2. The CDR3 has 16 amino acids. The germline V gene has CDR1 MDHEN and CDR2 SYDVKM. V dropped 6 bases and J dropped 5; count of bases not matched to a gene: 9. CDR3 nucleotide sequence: TGTGCCAGCAGAGACTCTAGCGGGAGAATAACCGGGGAGCTGTTTTTT. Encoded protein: CASRDSSGRITGELFF.

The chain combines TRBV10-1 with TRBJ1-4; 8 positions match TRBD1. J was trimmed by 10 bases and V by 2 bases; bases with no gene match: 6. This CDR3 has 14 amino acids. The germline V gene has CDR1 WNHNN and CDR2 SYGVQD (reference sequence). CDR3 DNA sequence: TGCGCCAGCAGTGAGGGACAGGGTTCGAGAAAACTGTTTTTT. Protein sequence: CASSEGQGSRKLFF.

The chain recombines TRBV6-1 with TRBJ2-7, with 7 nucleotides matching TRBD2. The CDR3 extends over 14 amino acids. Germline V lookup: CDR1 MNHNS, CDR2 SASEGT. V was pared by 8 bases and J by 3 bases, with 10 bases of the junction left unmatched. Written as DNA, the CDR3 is TGTGCCAGCTTGGAACGGGACTATGTCTACGAGCAGTACTTC. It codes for CASLERDYVYEQYF.

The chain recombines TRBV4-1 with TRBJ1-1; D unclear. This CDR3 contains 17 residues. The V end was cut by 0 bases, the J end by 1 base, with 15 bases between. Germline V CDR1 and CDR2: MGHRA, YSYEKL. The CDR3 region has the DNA TGCGCCAGCAGCCAAGACAGGAAAGGGCACAGGAACACTGAAGCTTTCTTT. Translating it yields CASSQDRKGHRNTEAFF.